The TCR beta chain described here comes from a study of T cell changes during pregnancy in multiple sclerosis. The CDR3 is 17 amino acids. Germline CDR1 reads SGHRS; CDR2 reads YFSETQ. V was pared by 1 base and J by 4 bases, with 9 bases of the junction left unmatched. TCRdb keeps only in-frame clones here, not all; method: immunoSEQ multiplex PCR. The sample contains tens of thousands of clones, just over 90% of which appear only once. The sequence was obtained from a female donor with multiple sclerosis, enrolled in a pregnancy study. The gene calls are TRBV5-1 and TRBJ2-2, with TRBD2 matching over 8 bases. Sequencing was performed on peripheral blood, taken after pregnancy. The chain's CDR3 is CASSLYQGTRSTGELFF. The CDR3 DNA reads TGCGCCAGCAGCTTGTATCAAGGGACTAGGTCCACCGGGGAGCTGTTTTTT.